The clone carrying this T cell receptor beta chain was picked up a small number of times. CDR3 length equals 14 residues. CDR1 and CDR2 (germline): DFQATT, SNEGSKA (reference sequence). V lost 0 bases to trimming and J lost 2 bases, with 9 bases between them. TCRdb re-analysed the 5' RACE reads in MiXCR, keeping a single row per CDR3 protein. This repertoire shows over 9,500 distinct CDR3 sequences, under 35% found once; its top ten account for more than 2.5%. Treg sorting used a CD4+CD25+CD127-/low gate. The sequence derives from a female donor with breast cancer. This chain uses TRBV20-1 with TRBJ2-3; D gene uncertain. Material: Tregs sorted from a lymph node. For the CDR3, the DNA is TGCAGTGCTAGAGATTTTTCTAACACAGATACGCAGTATTTT. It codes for CSARDFSNTDTQYF.